The 20 T cell receptor beta chains below all came from one sample that was sequenced in a study of T-cell memory formation after mild COVID-19. TCRdb recomputed calls from the 5' RACE reads with MiXCR, one row per CDR3 protein. The sample includes hundreds of thousands of distinct CDR3 sequences, approximately 15% seen only once; the top ten take under 25%. What was sequenced was PBMCs or a T cell subset sorted from them (not recorded which). The receptors were sampled from a man younger than 30 who had mild COVID-19 (a few samples of this study predate the infection). Cell type and time point are not known.

In its sample, this clonotype was seen a few times. V and J are TRBV18 and TRBJ2-5; 12 nucleotides agree with TRBD2. CDR1 KGHSH and CDR2 LQKENI come from the germline V gene. CDR3 length: 16 residues. The V segment lost 2 bases and the J segment 3 bases; nucleotides outside the gene matches: 4. CDR3 DNA: TGTGCCAGCTCACCAGGGACTAGCGGGCCAAAAGAGACCCAGTACTTC. Translating gives CASSPGTSGPKETQYF.

Many counts were recorded for this clonotype. The chain couples TRBV6-5 to TRBJ2-2; D is ambiguous. The CDR3 contains 15 residues. Per germline, CDR1 MNHEY and CDR2 SVGAGI. Trimming left V 4 bases short and J 0 bases short, with 9 bases between. CDR3 in DNA: TGTGCCAGCAGTTCGCACATGTCGAACACCGGGGAGCTGTTTTTT. This codes for CASSSHMSNTGELFF.

This clonotype was counted many times. The chain is built from TRBV6-5 and TRBJ1-2, with 7 bases fitting TRBD1. This CDR3 is 14 amino acids long. In germline, CDR1 is MNHEY, CDR2 SVGAGI. Trimming took 4 bases from V and 3 from J; bases not matched to a gene: 5. The CDR3 DNA is TGTGCCAGCAGTTCCAGGGGGTCTGACTATGGCTACACCTTC. This sequence encodes CASSSRGSDYGYTF.

J is TRBJ1-1 and V is TRBV12-3 or TRBV12-4; no clear D gene. Trimming cost V 8 bases and J 1 base, with 14 bases left between them. The CDR3 covers 14 residues. CDR3 sequence (DNA): TGTGCCAGCGGATTGCGGGCAGGGAACACTGAAGCTTTCTTT. Its translation is CASGLRAGNTEAFF.

This clonotype has a handful of counts. This sequence joins TRBV20-1 and TRBJ2-5; 9 bases fit TRBD2. The V segment lost 6 bases and the J segment 2 bases; nucleotides outside the gene matches: 10. The germline V gene encodes CDR1 DFQATT and CDR2 SNEGSKA (reference sequence). CDR3 length: 15 amino acids. CDR3 bases: TGCAGTGCGAGAAGACCTAGCGGGGTACAAGAGACCCAGTACTTC. It codes for CSARRPSGVQETQYF.

The CDR3 spells CASSFMTSGGYEQYF. The CDR3 bases are TGCGCCAGCAGCTTCATGACTAGCGGGGGCTACGAGCAGTACTTC. The chain recombines TRBV5-1 with TRBJ2-7, with TRBD2 matching over 12 bases. CDR1 and CDR2 (germline): SGHRS, YFSETQ. Unmatched junction bases numbered 3, after V lost 2 bases and J lost 3 bases. This CDR3 is built from 15 residues.

This clonotype was found a few times. The chain joins TRBV7-3 to TRBJ1-2, with TRBD1 matching 11 bases. CDR1 is SGHTA and CDR2 is FQGTGA in the germline V gene. Trimming cost V 4 bases and J 8 bases; bases outside gene matches: 15. The CDR3 is 17 residues long. CDR3 protein: CASSSQPGQGALGGYTF. CDR3 coding DNA: TGTGCCAGCAGCTCACAGCCTGGACAGGGGGCGTTAGGAGGCTACACCTTC. The variable domain in full, with the rest retrieved from reference TRBV7-3 and TRBJ1-2, is GAGVSQTPSNKVTEKGKYVELRCDPISGHTALYWYRQSLGQGPEFLIYFQGTGAADDSGLPNDRFFAVRPEGSVSTLKIQRTERGDSAVYLCASSSQPGQGALGGYTFGSGTRLTVV.

The V and J genes are TRBV18 and TRBJ1-6, with unresolved D. The ends were cut back, 1 base at V and 9 bases at J, with 13 bases in the middle. Germline V gives CDR1 KGHSH, CDR2 LQKENI. This CDR3 is 15 amino acids long. This chain's CDR3 is CASSPQILETSPLHF. The CDR3 nucleotides read TGTGCCAGCTCACCACAGATCCTAGAGACTTCACCCCTCCACTTT.

A few counts support this clonotype. The chain recombines TRBV7-2 with TRBJ2-1; 9 nucleotides match TRBD2. The CDR3 is 16 amino acids. The V gene end was trimmed by 5 bases and the J gene end by 3 bases; junction bases not matched to a gene: 8. Germline V gene sequence: CDR1 SGHTA, CDR2 FQGNSA. This CDR3 reads CASSPTVRGGYNEQFF. CDR3 DNA: TGTGCCAGCAGCCCCACCGTGCGGGGGGGCTACAATGAGCAGTTCTTC.

There are many counts of this clonotype. The J gene is TRBJ2-3, the V gene TRBV7-3; the match to TRBD2 covers 9 bases. The CDR3 is 16 residues long. V lost 5 bases to trimming and J lost 2 bases; unmatched junction nucleotides: 8. In germline, CDR1 is SGHTA, CDR2 FQGTGA. The CDR3 here is CASSALAGTITDTQYF. CDR3 nucleotides: TGTGCCAGCAGCGCTCTAGCGGGAACTATCACAGATACGCAGTATTTT.

This chain's CDR3 is CASSSRGVVDTQYF. CDR3 DNA sequence: TGTGCCAGTAGCAGTCGGGGGGTGGTCGATACGCAGTATTTT. This chain connects TRBV19 to TRBJ2-3; TRBD2 matches at 7 bases. Trimming took 6 bases from V and 6 from J; bases not matched to a gene: 9. Germline CDR1 LNHDA, CDR2 SQIVND (reference sequence). This CDR3 region has 14 residues.

The chain has TRBV29-1 and TRBJ1-2, with D possibly TRBD1 on 5 matching bases. This CDR3 has 13 residues. Trimming removed 7 bases at V and 0 bases at J, with 12 bases between. Germline lookup yields CDR1 SQVTM and CDR2 ANQGSEA. This CDR3 reads CSARGTSNYGYTF. CDR3 DNA: TGCAGCGCCCGGGGGACTTCTAACTATGGCTACACCTTC.

This CDR3 is CASSYPLDRFNQPQHF. The CDR3 region has the DNA TGTGCCAGCAGTTACCCCCTCGACAGGTTCAATCAGCCCCAGCATTTT. The V and J genes are TRBV6-2 or TRBV6-3 and TRBJ1-5; TRBD1 is a possible D gene (6 bases). Trimming shortened V by 2 bases and J by 3 bases, and 14 bases separated the two germline ends. The CDR3 is 16 amino acids. CDR1 and CDR2 (germline): MNHEY, SVGEGT.

The rearrangement joins TRBV3-2 to TRBJ2-5; TRBD2, as called in the table, went unchecked against the DNA. TRBV3-2 corresponds to a pseudogene. The CDR3 consists of 17 residues. The CDR3 loop reads CASSQCSCASGEETQYF. CDR3 coding DNA: TGTGCCAGCAGCCAATGTAGTTGCGCTAGCGGGGAAGAGACCCAGTACTTC.

J is TRBJ2-2 and V is TRBV7-2, with D hard to call. CDR3 length: 13 residues. Germline V gene data show CDR1 as SGHTA and CDR2 as FQGNSA. V lost 3 bases and J 7 bases, leaving 9 bases between the germline ends. Here the CDR3 DNA reads TGTGCCAGCAGCTTTACCGGGTACGGGGAGCTGTTTTTT. Translating gives CASSFTGYGELFF.

This clonotype showed up just a few times. The rearrangement joins TRBV7-2 to TRBJ2-3, with TRBD2 matching 8 bases. Losses at the gene ends were 5 bases for V and 6 bases for J; bases not matched to a gene: 13. Germline CDR1 reads SGHTA; CDR2 reads FQGNSA. CDR3 size: 16 residues. The CDR3 DNA sequence: TGTGCCAGCAGCACCGAACCGGGACTAGGGGGTGATACGCAGTATTTT. This gives the protein CASSTEPGLGGDTQYF.

The J gene is TRBJ1-6, the V gene TRBV6-5; tentative D call: TRBD1 (5 bases). The CDR3 sequence is 13 residues long. The germline CDR1 and CDR2 sequences are MNHEY and SVGAGI. Trimming pared 6 bases from V and 8 bases from J, leaving 11 bases between. The CDR3 sequence is CASRRGWDSPLHF. CDR3 DNA sequence: TGTGCCAGCAGGAGGGGCTGGGATTCACCCCTCCACTTT.

This clonotype has at least ten counts. This chain uses TRBV7-3 with TRBJ2-7; TRBD1 might be the D (5 bases). V lost 0 bases and J 2 bases, leaving 14 bases between the germline ends. The V gene's germline CDR1 is SGHTA and CDR2 FQGTGA. This CDR3 has 16 amino acids. CDR3 in amino acids: CASSLTPTAGPYEQYF. The CDR3 DNA reads TGTGCCAGCAGCTTAACCCCCACCGCAGGGCCCTACGAGCAGTACTTC.

This clonotype showed up just a few times. The chain carries TRBV11-2 and TRBJ2-3; D is perhaps TRBD1 (6 bases). Germline CDR1 reads SGHAT; CDR2 reads FQNNGV. The CDR3 covers 17 residues. Trimming removed 4 bases at V and 2 bases at J, with 19 bases between. The CDR3 DNA follows: TGTGCCAGCAGCTCCCTGGGGGCAGAGCCGAACACAGATACGCAGTATTTT. Translation: CASSSLGAEPNTDTQYF.

The chain joins TRBV5-1 to TRBJ2-3; 9 nucleotides align to TRBD1. Germline CDR1 is SGHRS and CDR2 is YFSETQ. Germline trimming cut 0 bases from V and 4 bases from J; bases unmatched to any gene: 6. The length of the CDR3 is 16 residues. The CDR3 DNA reads as TGCGCCAGCAGCTTGGGGACTCGGACAGGGGCAGATACGCAGTATTTT. This sequence encodes CASSLGTRTGADTQYF.